This T cell receptor beta chain appears in the sequencing data of a study of T cell changes during pregnancy in multiple sclerosis. This table comes from immunoSEQ multiplex PCR, and its TCRdb copy is limited to in-frame clones, with some not included. The sample holds about 75,000 clones; about 90% are singletons and the top ten take 0.43%. The CDR3 has 16 residues. Germline values: CDR1 SGHNT, CDR2 YYREEE (reference sequence). V was cut by 5 bases and J by 4 bases, with 21 bases left in between. The chain has TRBV5-4 and TRBJ1-2; a weak D match, TRBD1 (6 bases). This receptor was obtained from a female donor with multiple sclerosis, enrolled in a pregnancy study. The sample was CD4+ T cells from peripheral blood mononuclear cells, taken before pregnancy. For the CDR3, the DNA is TGTGCCAGCAGACCCAGCAACAGGGCTAGTACCTATGGCTACACCTTC. It translates to CASRPSNRASTYGYTF.